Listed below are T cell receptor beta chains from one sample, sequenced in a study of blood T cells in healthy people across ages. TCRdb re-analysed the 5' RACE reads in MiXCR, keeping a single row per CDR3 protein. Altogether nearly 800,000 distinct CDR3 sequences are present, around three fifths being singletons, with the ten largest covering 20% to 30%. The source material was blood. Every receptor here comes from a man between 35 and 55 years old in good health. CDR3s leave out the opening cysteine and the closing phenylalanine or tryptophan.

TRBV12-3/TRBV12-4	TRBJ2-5	ASSSLPGETQY
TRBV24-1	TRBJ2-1	ATSAPRAGVESYEQF
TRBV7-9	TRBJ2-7	ASQDRDSEQY
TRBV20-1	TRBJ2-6	SAPRGQGPGANVLT
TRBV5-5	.	ASSLVASETYEQY
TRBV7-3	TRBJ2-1	ASSLIAGTASSYNEQF
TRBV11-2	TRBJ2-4	ASSMRPGGDIQY
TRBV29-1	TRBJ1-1	SVDPGNEAF
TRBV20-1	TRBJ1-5	SAPNRASPNQPQH
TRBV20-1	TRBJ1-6	SARVNTGSSYNSPLH
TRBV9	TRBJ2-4	ASSVAGALAKNIQY
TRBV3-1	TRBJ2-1	ASTTRGGAGVLNEQF
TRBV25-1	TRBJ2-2	ASRLGGGANTGELF
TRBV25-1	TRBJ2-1	ASSALNEQF
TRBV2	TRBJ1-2	ASSSSREGYT
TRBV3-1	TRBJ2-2	ASSQQRQDTGELF
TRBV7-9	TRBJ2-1	ASSYNSGGSYNEQF
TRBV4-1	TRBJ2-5	ASSLNTGGAETQY